The next 9 T cell receptor beta chains were all read from a single sample in a study of beta chain features in type 1 diabetes (dated by TCRdb to the late 2010s). Libraries were made using the immunoSEQ multiplex PCR assay. The High Capacity cDNA Reverse Transcription Kit was used to reverse transcribe all of the isolated RNA, meaning that expressed TCRB transcripts were what got sequenced. Held by TCRdb, this immuneACCESS table contains in-frame sequences only and omits some clones. Under half of the omission traces to an unresolved V gene where checked; the cause of the rest is unknown. This sample is represented by tens of thousands of clones; 25% to 35% of them were singletons. The ten largest clones represent 0.4% to 0.55% of the sample. The specimen was stem cell memory CD4+ T cells from blood. Reading the label with the study, this specimen's cell subset or site is: stem cell-like memory CD4+ T cells. All receptors come from a woman aged 18-29 years in good health.

V usage is TRBV7-2 and J usage is TRBJ2-5; perhaps TRBD2 as D (5 bases). Trimming left V 5 bases short and J 5 bases short, with 18 bases between. CDR3 size: 15 residues. Germline-derived CDR1 and CDR2 are SGHTA and FQGNSA. The CDR3 reads CASSPDYPSRETQYF. For the CDR3, the DNA is TGTGCCAGCAGCCCTGACTACCCCAGTAGGGAGACCCAGTACTTC.

There are a few counts of this clone. The chain carries TRBV19 and TRBJ1-5; D may be TRBD1 (6 bases). CDR1 and CDR2 from the germline V gene are LNHDA and SQIVND (reference sequence). Trimming removed 7 bases from V and 5 bases from J, with 12 bases in between. The CDR3 loop spans 13 amino acids. CDR3 in amino acids: CASKDRTDQPQHF. CDR3 coding DNA: TGTGCCAGTAAAGACAGGACAGATCAGCCCCAGCATTTT. The complete variable domain, with remaining parts taken from reference TRBV19 and TRBJ1-5, reads DGGITQSPKYLFRKEGQNVTLSCEQNLNHDAMYWYRQDPGQGLRLIYYSQIVNDFQKGDIAEGYSVSREKKESFPLTVTSAQKNPTAFYLCASKDRTDQPQHFGDGTRLSIL.

This clone was picked up one time. The V and J genes are TRBV7-6 and TRBJ2-3; D call uncertain. This CDR3 has 12 residues. V was pared by 3 bases and J by 9 bases, with 10 bases between. CDR1 is SGHVS, CDR2 FNYEAQ, per germline. The CDR3 DNA reads TGTGCCAGCAGCTTCATTAAGGAGACGCAGTATTTT. Protein: CASSFIKETQYF.

The gene calls are TRBV6-6 and TRBJ2-1, with D possibly being TRBD1 (5 bases). The CDR3 length is 16 residues. Looked up from germline, CDR1 is MNHNY and CDR2 is SVGAGI (reference sequence). Trimming cost V 0 bases and J 6 bases, with 15 bases left between them. The CDR3 nucleotides read TGTGCCAGCAGTTACTCGATAGGGGTGCTCGGCAATGAGCAGTTCTTC. Translated, it gives CASSYSIGVLGNEQFF.

This clone was detected a few times. The chain combines TRBV6-6 with TRBJ1-2, with 7 bases fitting TRBD1. CDR1 and CDR2 from the germline V gene are MNHNY and SVGAGI (reference sequence). The CDR3 extends over 14 amino acids. V shed 0 bases and J 6 bases; nucleotides not matched to a gene: 4. In nucleotides, the CDR3 is TGTGCCAGCAGTTACTCGGCAACAGGGGATGGCTACACCTTC. This translates into CASSYSATGDGYTF.

This clone was counted a few times. The chain recombines TRBV18 with TRBJ2-7; 12 bases align to TRBD2. The CDR3 totals 15 residues. The junction had 5 bases not matched to a gene; V was cut back by 3 bases and J by 5 bases. Per the germline V gene, CDR1 is KGHSH and CDR2 is LQKENI. CDR3: CASSPTSGRGHEQYF. The CDR3 nucleotides are TGTGCCAGCTCACCGACTAGCGGGAGAGGCCACGAGCAGTACTTC.

The J gene is TRBJ1-2, the V gene TRBV6-5; TRBD1 aligns across 7 bases. V dropped 8 bases and J dropped 8; count of bases not matched to a gene: 11. The CDR3 covers 13 residues. In germline, CDR1 is MNHEY, CDR2 SVGAGI. The CDR3 here is CASSTRRGHGYTF. The DNA of the CDR3 is TGTGCCAGCTCGACTCGAAGGGGGCACGGCTACACCTTC.

This clone was counted a few times. The chain is built from TRBV19 and TRBJ1-5, with 7 bases aligning to TRBD1. Germline assignment: CDR1 LNHDA and CDR2 SQIVND (reference sequence). The CDR3 has 17 residues. The ends lost 3 bases at V and 2 bases at J; junction bases unmatched: 10. The CDR3 nucleotides are TGTGCCAGTAGTATTACTACAGGGGTCGAGGGCAATCAGCCCCAGCATTTT. It encodes CASSITTGVEGNQPQHF.

The rearrangement links TRBV11-2 to TRBJ2-1; 10 nucleotides align to TRBD2. This CDR3 comprises 15 residues. Germline CDR1 is SGHAT and CDR2 is FQNNGV. V gave up 2 bases and J gave up 4 bases; unmatched junction bases: 2. The DNA of the CDR3 is TGTGCCAGCAGCTTACGGACTAGCGGATACAATGAGCAGTTCTTC. It yields the protein CASSLRTSGYNEQFF.